Listed here are 29 T cell receptor beta chains from one sample, sequenced in a study of blood T cell repertoires in COVID-19. TCRdb's table, derived via immunoSEQ multiplex PCR, lists solely in-frame clones and lacks some. The data contain over 200,000 clones, roughly nine tenths of them singletons. Sample: peripheral blood. The receptors originated from a man aged 40-49 years who had recovered from COVID-19.

The rearrangement links TRBV13 to TRBJ2-1; TRBD2 matches 15 bases. This CDR3 spans 16 amino acids. Per germline, CDR1 PRHDT and CDR2 FYEKMQ (reference sequence). Trimming removed 5 bases from V and 8 bases from J; junction bases left unmatched: 7. Here the CDR3 reads CASSLDGLAGGYEQFF. DNA for the CDR3: TGTGCCAGCAGCCTGGATGGACTAGCGGGGGGGTATGAGCAGTTCTTC.

This chain joins TRBV6-6 and TRBJ1-2; 9 bases line up with TRBD1. V dropped 5 bases and J dropped 3; count of bases not matched to a gene: 4. Looked up from germline, CDR1 is MNHNY and CDR2 is SVGAGI (reference sequence). There are 14 residues in the CDR3. CDR3 in amino acids: CASSTGQGDYGYTF. The CDR3 DNA reads as TGTGCCAGCAGTACGGGACAGGGTGACTATGGCTACACCTTC.

This clone was counted between two and nine times. CDR3 DNA: TGTGCCAGCAGCCCACCGGGACAGGGAGTAAATCAGCCCCAGCATTTT. Translated, it gives CASSPPGQGVNQPQHF. V and J are TRBV7-9 and TRBJ1-5, with 9 positions matching TRBD1. Germline CDR1 reads SEHNR; CDR2 reads FQNEAQ (reference sequence). Trimming removed 5 bases from V and 4 bases from J; junction bases left unmatched: 9. The CDR3 is 16 amino acids. Drawing the rest from reference TRBV7-9 and TRBJ1-5, the complete variable domain is DTGVSQNPRHKITKRGQNVTFRCDPISEHNRLYWYRQTLGQGPEFLTYFQNEAQLEKSRLLSDRFSAERPKGSFSTLEIQRTEQGDSAMYLCASSPPGQGVNQPQHFGDGTRLSIL.

V usage is TRBV5-6 and J usage is TRBJ2-6; no firm D call. The V end was cut by 2 bases, the J end by 0 bases, with 9 bases between. Germline CDR1 SGHDT, CDR2 YYEEEE. The CDR3 runs 16 residues. CDR3 residues: CASSFPTVSGANVLTF. The CDR3 bases are TGTGCCAGCAGCTTCCCCACAGTCTCTGGGGCCAACGTCCTGACTTTC.

The V and J genes are TRBV6-1 and TRBJ2-7, with 8 bases identical to TRBD2. V lost 3 bases to trimming and J lost 11 bases; unmatched junction nucleotides: 15. Germline V gene lookup returns CDR1 MNHNS and CDR2 SASEGT. This CDR3 is 15 amino acids long. The CDR3 region is CASSDRLEASGPKYF. CDR3 DNA: TGTGCCAGCAGTGACAGGTTGGAGGCTAGCGGGCCAAAGTACTTC.

The chain employs TRBV9 and TRBJ2-2; weak D call: TRBD1 (5 bases). The V gene's germline CDR1 is SGDLS and CDR2 YYNGEE. This CDR3 contains 17 residues. V was clipped by 0 bases and J by 5 bases, with 17 bases between them. The CDR3 loop is CASSVEGSIGRTGELFF. Here the CDR3 DNA reads TGTGCCAGCAGCGTAGAGGGGTCTATCGGAAGGACCGGGGAGCTGTTTTTT. Using reference TRBV9 and TRBJ2-2 for the parts outside the CDR3, the full variable domain is DSGVTQTPKHLITATGQRVTLRCSPRSGDLSVYWYQQSLDQGLQFLIQYYNGEERAKGNILERFSAQQFPDLHSELNLSSLELGDSALYFCASSVEGSIGRTGELFFGEGSRLTVL.

This clone occurred many times. The chain recombines TRBV25-1 with TRBJ2-7; 12 nucleotides agree with TRBD2. Per germline, CDR1 MGHDK and CDR2 SYGVNS. The CDR3 covers 16 residues. The trim removed 4 bases at V and 2 bases at J, leaving 6 bases unmatched. The CDR3 spells CASSVETSGSPYEQYF. CDR3 DNA: TGTGCCAGCAGTGTCGAGACTAGCGGGAGCCCCTACGAGCAGTACTTC.

The rearrangement joins TRBV12-3 or TRBV12-4 to TRBJ1-1, with D unresolved. Trimming left V 5 bases short and J 7 bases short, with 8 bases between. This CDR3 is built from 11 residues. CDR3 loop: CASSERSEAFF. As DNA, the CDR3 is TGTGCCAGCAGTGAGAGGAGTGAAGCTTTCTTT.

This clone turned up a few times. CDR3 nucleotide sequence: TGTGCCAGCAGTTACTCGAGCTCTGGAAACACCATATATTTT. It is translated as CASSYSSSGNTIYF. This chain links TRBV6-5 with TRBJ1-3; D uncertain. Germline V gene data show CDR1 as MNHEY and CDR2 as SVGAGI. The CDR3 has 14 amino acids. Trimming shortened V by 0 bases and J by 0 bases, and 3 bases separated the two germline ends.

This chain connects TRBV7-9 to TRBJ2-3; TRBD1 matches at 8 bases. The CDR3 contains 15 residues. V lost 5 bases, J lost 3 bases, and 7 bases stayed unmatched. The germline CDR1 and CDR2 sequences are SEHNR and FQNEAQ (reference sequence). This CDR3 reads CASSLNRGTTDTQYF. The CDR3 DNA reads TGTGCCAGCAGCCTAAACAGGGGGACGACAGATACGCAGTATTTT.

This chain connects TRBV7-2 to TRBJ1-2; 7 nucleotides line up with TRBD1. Germline CDR1 SGHTA, CDR2 FQGNSA. The length of the CDR3 is 16 residues. J gave up 6 bases and V 5 bases, and 15 bases lay outside the gene matches. Here the CDR3 DNA reads TGTGCCAGCAGCCTGCGAACCGGGACAGCGGGGGATGGCTACACCTTC. It yields the protein CASSLRTGTAGDGYTF. The full variable domain, with the rest looked up from reference TRBV7-2 and TRBJ1-2, is GAGVSQSPSNKVTEKGKDVELRCDPISGHTALYWYRQSLGQGLEFLIYFQGNSAPDKSGLPSDRFSAERTGGSVSTLTIQRTQQEDSAVYLCASSLRTGTAGDGYTFGSGTRLTVV.

This clone was seen just once. The chain recombines TRBV30 with TRBJ2-7; the D gene is possibly TRBD2 (6 bases). Germline values: CDR1 GTSNPN, CDR2 SVGIG (reference sequence). The V gene lost 5 bases and the J gene lost 2 bases, with 10 bases spanning the gap. CDR3 length: 12 amino acids. The CDR3 region is CAWGGSPYEQYF. The CDR3 DNA sequence: TGTGCCTGGGGGGGGAGCCCCTACGAGCAGTACTTC.

The chain carries TRBV19 and TRBJ2-1, with 9 nucleotides matching TRBD2. The CDR3 runs to 16 residues. V lost 9 bases and J lost 1; bases outside the gene matches: 10. CDR1 and CDR2 from the germline V gene are LNHDA and SQIVND (reference sequence). CDR3 DNA: TGTGCCAGAGTCTGTGGACTAGCGAGGTCCTACAATGAGCAGTTCTTC. Translation gives CARVCGLARSYNEQFF.

A note on this clone: One junction end does not reproduce the germline sequence, and a read error may be involved. V gene TRBV7-4 combines with J gene TRBJ1-2; D may be TRBD1 (6 bases). The CDR3 has 12 residues. CDR1 and CDR2 (germline): SGHVT, SQSDAQ. The CDR3 loop reads CASLTRGGLPPF. The DNA for the CDR3 is TGTGCCAGCCTCACCCGGGGGGGCCTTCCCCCTTTC.

The chain uses TRBV15 and TRBJ1-5, with unresolved D. V lost 0 bases to trimming and J lost 1 base, with 7 bases between them. The germline CDR1 and CDR2 sequences are LNHNV and YYDKDF (reference sequence). The CDR3 totals 15 residues. The CDR3 spells CATSRDRNSNQPQHF. For the CDR3, the DNA is TGTGCCACCAGCAGAGACAGGAACAGCAATCAGCCCCAGCATTTT.

The gene calls are TRBV19 and TRBJ2-7; D possibly corresponds to TRBD2 (6 bases). Per the germline V gene, CDR1 is LNHDA and CDR2 is SQIVND (reference sequence). The CDR3 sequence is 15 residues long. Trimming took 5 bases from V and 4 from J, leaving 18 bases between them. CDR3 residues: CASSALAPGGYEQYF. The CDR3 nucleotides read TGTGCCAGTAGTGCCCTAGCGCCCGGAGGTTACGAGCAGTACTTC.

In this sample, this clone turned up once. The V call is TRBV12-3 or TRBV12-4, the J call TRBJ2-7, with TRBD1 matching 8 bases. V was pared by 5 bases and J by 7 bases, with 7 bases of the junction left unmatched. CDR3 length equals 13 residues. CDR3 residues: CASSAGGVGEQYF. In DNA form, the CDR3 reads TGTGCCAGCAGTGCAGGGGGCGTGGGGGAGCAGTACTTC.

This clone appeared a single time. V and J are TRBV28 and TRBJ1-2; D uncertain. The CDR3 is made up of 14 amino acids. Trimming left V 4 bases short and J 5 bases short, with 14 bases between. Germline CDR1 reads MDHEN; CDR2 reads SYDVKM. The CDR3 here is CASSSALTGYGYTF. The CDR3 nucleotides are TGTGCCAGCAGTTCAGCCCTGACCGGGTATGGCTACACCTTC.

The rearrangement uses TRBV5-1 and TRBJ2-1, with 10 bases fitting TRBD1. Trimming cost V 3 bases and J 6 bases; bases outside gene matches: 6. CDR1 is SGHRS and CDR2 is YFSETQ in the germline V gene. The length of the CDR3 is 15 residues. CDR3 nucleotide sequence: TGCGCCAGCAGCTCAGGACAGGGGGGTATCAATGAGCAGTTCTTC. As protein: CASSSGQGGINEQFF.

CDR3 sequence reads: CASSYSAVFPSEQYF. Here the CDR3 DNA reads TGTGCCAGCAGTTACTCGGCAGTCTTCCCCTCTGAGCAGTACTTC. This chain uses TRBV6-2 or TRBV6-3 with TRBJ2-7; no reliable D call. V lost 0 bases, J lost 7 bases, and 16 bases lay in between. The CDR3 is 15 residues long. Germline lookup yields CDR1 MNHEY and CDR2 SVGEGT.

The V and J genes are TRBV6-4 and TRBJ2-1, with D possibly TRBD2 on 6 matching bases. CDR1 is MRHNA and CDR2 is SNTAGT in the germline V gene. The CDR3 covers 15 residues. Between the trimmed V and J ends, which lost 6 bases and 0 bases, there was a span of 12 bases. The CDR3 DNA is TGTGCCAGCAGGGCGAGCGGGTTCTCCTACAATGAGCAGTTCTTC. Translated, it gives CASRASGFSYNEQFF.

The chain recombines TRBV7-2 with TRBJ2-7; 7 bases agree with TRBD2. Germline loops: CDR1 SGHTA, CDR2 FQGNSA. With V trimmed by 2 bases and J by 2 bases, 3 bases remained unmatched. This CDR3 region has 14 residues. CDR3 DNA sequence: TGTGCCAGCAGCTTAAGCGGGAAGGCCTACGAGCAGTACTTC. The encoded protein is CASSLSGKAYEQYF.

The gene calls are TRBV6-2 or TRBV6-3 and TRBJ2-1, with D possibly being TRBD2 (5 bases). V was pared by 2 bases and J by 4 bases, with 15 bases between. The CDR3 contains 16 residues. Germline V gene data show CDR1 as MNHEY and CDR2 as SVGEGT. The CDR3 nucleotides read TGTGCCAGCAGTTACCCTGGACTTACCTCTTACAATGAGCAGTTCTTC. This encodes CASSYPGLTSYNEQFF.

The chain has TRBV4-3 and TRBJ1-3; D remains ambiguous. Germline CDR1 and CDR2: LGHNA and YSLEER. Trimming shortened V by 0 bases and J by 4 bases, and 7 bases separated the two germline ends. The CDR3 runs to 14 residues. This CDR3 reads CASSQEQQGNTIYF. The CDR3, as DNA: TGCGCCAGCAGCCAAGAACAGCAAGGAAACACCATATATTTT.

This chain uses TRBV5-1 with TRBJ1-6; 8 nucleotides line up with TRBD1. CDR1 is SGHRS, CDR2 YFSETQ, per germline. Trimming at V came to 4 bases and at J to 8 bases, leaving 5 bases not matched to a gene. This CDR3 is built from 14 residues. CDR3 in DNA: TGCGCCAGCAGCCGACAGGGGTATGATTCACCCCTCCACTTT. It codes for CASSRQGYDSPLHF. Drawing the rest from reference TRBV5-1 and TRBJ1-6, the complete variable domain is KAGVTQTPRYLIKTRGQQVTLSCSPISGHRSVSWYQQTPGQGLQFLFEYFSETQRNKGNFPGRFSGRQFSNSRSEMNVSTLELGDSALYLCASSRQGYDSPLHFGNGTRLTVT.

The rearrangement links TRBV7-2 to TRBJ2-2; tentative D call: TRBD2 (6 bases). Germline CDR1 is SGHTA and CDR2 is FQGNSA. V was clipped by 5 bases and J by 7 bases, with 20 bases between them. CDR3 length: 16 residues. The CDR3 loop is CASSRYRDSQGGELFF. DNA for the CDR3: TGTGCCAGCAGCCGCTACCGGGACTCCCAGGGCGGGGAGCTGTTTTTT.

This chain's CDR3 is CASNVGGPYNEQFF. CDR3 nucleotide sequence: TGTGCCAGCAATGTCGGGGGGCCCTACAATGAGCAGTTCTTC. The chain employs TRBV28 and TRBJ2-1; TRBD2 is a possible D gene (7 bases). Trimming removed 7 bases from V and 2 bases from J, with 12 bases in between. The CDR3 runs 14 residues. CDR1 is MDHEN, CDR2 SYDVKM, per germline.

This sequence joins TRBV18 and TRBJ2-7; 7 bases match TRBD2. V was clipped by 3 bases and J by 0 bases; unmatched bases: 5. The CDR3 covers 15 residues. Per the germline V gene, CDR1 is KGHSH and CDR2 is LQKENI. CDR3 amino acids: CASSPSSGGSYEQYF. CDR3 nucleotide sequence: TGTGCCAGCTCACCTTCGTCGGGGGGCTCCTACGAGCAGTACTTC.

The CDR3, as DNA: TGTGCCAGCAGTGAAGCGCCCCTAGCGGGAGAAATCGGGGAGCTGTTTTTT. This translates into CASSEAPLAGEIGELFF. The V call is TRBV6-1, the J call TRBJ2-2; 10 positions agree with TRBD2. Germline lookup yields CDR1 MNHNS and CDR2 SASEGT. The CDR3 loop spans 17 amino acids. After removal of 0 bases from V and 7 bases from J, the junction contained 8 bases not matched to a gene.